The rows below give T cell receptor beta chains drawn from one sample of a study of shared clonotypes between healthy human individuals. TCRdb's copy holds only in-frame clones and misses some; the assay was immunoSEQ multiplex PCR. The repertoire holds about 2.2 million clones, with 90% to 95% as singletons. The specimen was naive CD8+ T cells from PBMCs. The receptors stem from a man in his late teens or twenties in good health. Some clones in this sample may be carry-over from other donors' samples. The CDR3 runs from the conserved cysteine through the conserved F or W. D genes are given only for firm matches.

d_call j_call v_call cdr3_aa
. TRBJ2-6 TRBV25-1 CASSETPSRGFGANVLTF
. TRBJ2-1 TRBV7-8 CASSLNGGPYNEQFF
. TRBJ2-4 TRBV5-1 CASSLGGKNIQYF
TRBD2 TRBJ2-7 TRBV9 CASSPSGKSYEQYF
. TRBJ2-3 TRBV27 CASSHREVRGGPRDTQYF
. TRBJ2-6 TRBV27 CASSLGAPGANVLTF
. TRBJ2-2 TRBV10-3 CAIPLVGHTPPANTGELFF
. TRBJ1-4 TRBV6-1 CASRHGVTTNEKLFF
. TRBJ1-2 TRBV6-6 CASSTPGGAYGYTF
. TRBJ2-1 TRBV7-9 CASSLPSRADEQFF
. TRBJ1-1 TRBV6-5 CASSLGRMNTEAFF
. TRBJ2-2 TRBV4-3 CASSHGWTGELFF
TRBD1 TRBJ2-1 TRBV11-2 CASNLGQGQSYNEQFF
. TRBJ2-1 TRBV7-6 CASSSILGGLSSYNEQFF
TRBD1 TRBJ1-1 TRBV27 CASSPRDRGQSEAFF
. TRBJ1-2 TRBV4-1 CASSQFYGGDNYGYTF
. TRBJ1-4 TRBV28 CASSFYDGAKEKLFF
. TRBJ1-2 TRBV6-5 CASSYSRGAASYGYTF
. TRBJ1-1 TRBV4-2 CASSQDSEGIEAFF
TRBD2 TRBJ2-1 TRBV7-9 CASRPAGLAALNEQFF
TRBD1 TRBJ2-7 TRBV2 CASSPWDRGIPYEQYF
. TRBJ2-4 TRBV28 CASSLQGRLAKNIQYF
. TRBJ2-5 TRBV27 CASSASVSEETQYF
. TRBJ1-2 TRBV9 CASSREGGRGYTF
. TRBJ2-5 TRBV27 CASSSRRPGVGETQYF
. TRBJ2-7 TRBV5-8 CASRILTGSSYEQYF
. TRBJ2-7 TRBV18 CASSPPSGVGYEQYF
TRBD1 TRBJ2-5 TRBV4-2 CASSPRTGEETQYF
. TRBJ1-3 TRBV7-9 CASSLGGIGNTIYF
TRBD2 TRBJ2-3 TRBV4-1 CASSQPPGLAGDTDTQYF
. TRBJ2-7 TRBV7-9 CASSPDSQQQYF
. TRBJ2-4 TRBV9 CASSPPMRDIQYF
TRBD1 TRBJ2-7 TRBV9 CASSVAGTGAPLREQYF
. TRBJ2-3 TRBV27 CASSLEGALTDTQYF
. TRBJ2-7 TRBV28 CASRSTVSYEQYF
. TRBJ2-3 TRBV9 CASSAPYFTGTRLHTDTQYF
TRBD2 TRBJ2-5 TRBV27 CASSLSRPPEREGRGQETQYF
. TRBJ1-3 TRBV14 CASSQAVSLGDTIYF
. TRBJ1-5 TRBV7-9 CASSSGLGSNQPQHF
. TRBJ2-1 TRBV7-9 CASSHSRWESETYQFF
. TRBJ2-7 TRBV5-6 CASSSTGSYEQYF
. TRBJ2-7 TRBV5-5 CASSLAYIGGYEQYF
TRBD1 TRBJ1-2 TRBV13 CASSFHPRDSRNYGYTF
. TRBJ2-1 TRBV20-1 CSPLNEQFF
TRBD2 TRBJ2-1 TRBV9 CASSVGSSGGSEQFF
. TRBJ2-7 TRBV27 CASSPRGSGAYEQYF